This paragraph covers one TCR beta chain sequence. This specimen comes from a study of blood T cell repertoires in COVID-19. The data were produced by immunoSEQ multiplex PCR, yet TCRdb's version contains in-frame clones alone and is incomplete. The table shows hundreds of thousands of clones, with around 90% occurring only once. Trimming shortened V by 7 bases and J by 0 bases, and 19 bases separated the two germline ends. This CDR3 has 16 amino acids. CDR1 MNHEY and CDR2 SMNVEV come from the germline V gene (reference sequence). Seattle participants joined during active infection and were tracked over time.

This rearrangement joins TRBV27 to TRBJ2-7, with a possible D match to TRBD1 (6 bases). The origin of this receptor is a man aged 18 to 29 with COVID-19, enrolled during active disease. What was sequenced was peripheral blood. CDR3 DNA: TGTGCCAGCATACTCCCTCGGGACAAAAGCTCCTACGAGCAGTACTTC. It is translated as CASILPRDKSSYEQYF.